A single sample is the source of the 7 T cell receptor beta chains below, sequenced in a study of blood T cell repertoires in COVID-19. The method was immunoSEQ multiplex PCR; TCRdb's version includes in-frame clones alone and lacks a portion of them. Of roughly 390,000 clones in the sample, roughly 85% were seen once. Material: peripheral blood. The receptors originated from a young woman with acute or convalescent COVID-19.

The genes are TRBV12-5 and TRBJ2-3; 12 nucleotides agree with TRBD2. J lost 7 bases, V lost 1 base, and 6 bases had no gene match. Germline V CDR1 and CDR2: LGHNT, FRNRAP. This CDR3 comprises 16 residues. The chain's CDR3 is CASGLASGRAWNTQYF. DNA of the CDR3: TGTGCTAGTGGTTTGGCTAGCGGGAGGGCCTGGAATACGCAGTATTTT.

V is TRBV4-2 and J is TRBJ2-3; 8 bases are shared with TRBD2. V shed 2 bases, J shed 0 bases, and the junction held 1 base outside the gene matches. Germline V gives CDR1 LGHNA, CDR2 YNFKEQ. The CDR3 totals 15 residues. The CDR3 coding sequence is TGTGCCAGCAGCCAAATAGCGGGGAGCACAGATACGCAGTATTTT. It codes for CASSQIAGSTDTQYF.

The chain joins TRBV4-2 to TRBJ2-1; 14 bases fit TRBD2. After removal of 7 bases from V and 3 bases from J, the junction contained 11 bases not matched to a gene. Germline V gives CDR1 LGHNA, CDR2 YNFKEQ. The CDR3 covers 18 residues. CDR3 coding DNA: TGTGCCAGCACCCCGGGACTAGCGGGGGCCAACGTCTACAATGAGCAGTTCTTC. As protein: CASTPGLAGANVYNEQFF.

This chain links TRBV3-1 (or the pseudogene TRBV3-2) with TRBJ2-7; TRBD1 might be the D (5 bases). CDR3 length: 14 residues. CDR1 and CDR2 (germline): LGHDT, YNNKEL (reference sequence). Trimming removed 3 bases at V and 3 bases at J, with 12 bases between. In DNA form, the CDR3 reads TGTGCCAGCAGCCATGGGCAGGGTGGCTACGAGCAGTACTTC. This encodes CASSHGQGGYEQYF.

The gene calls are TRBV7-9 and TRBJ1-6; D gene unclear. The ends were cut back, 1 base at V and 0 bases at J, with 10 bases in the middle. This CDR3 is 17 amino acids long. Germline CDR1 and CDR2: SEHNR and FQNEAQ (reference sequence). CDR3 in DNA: TGTGCCAGCAGCTTAGTGATTTACAGCTCCTATAATTCACCCCTCCACTTT. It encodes CASSLVIYSSYNSPLHF. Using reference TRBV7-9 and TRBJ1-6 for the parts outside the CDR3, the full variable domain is DTGVSQNPRHKITKRGQNVTFRCDPISEHNRLYWYRQTLGQGPEFLTYFQNEAQLEKSRLLSDRFSAERPKGSFSTLEIQRTEQGDSAMYLCASSLVIYSSYNSPLHFGNGTRLTVT.

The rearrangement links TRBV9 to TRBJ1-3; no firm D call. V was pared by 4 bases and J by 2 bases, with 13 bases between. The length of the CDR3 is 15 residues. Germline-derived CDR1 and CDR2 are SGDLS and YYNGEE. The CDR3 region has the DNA TGTGCCAGCAGCTCCGTCGGTTCGGCTGGAAACACCATATATTTT. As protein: CASSSVGSAGNTIYF.

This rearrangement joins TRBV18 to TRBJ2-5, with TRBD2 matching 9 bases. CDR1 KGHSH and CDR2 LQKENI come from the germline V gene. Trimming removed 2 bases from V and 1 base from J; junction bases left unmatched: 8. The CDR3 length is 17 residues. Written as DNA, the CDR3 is TGTGCCAGCTCACCAGCGGGAGGGAGGACGCTCCAAGAGACCCAGTACTTC. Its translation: CASSPAGGRTLQETQYF.